Listed below are T cell receptor beta chains from one sample, sequenced in a study of OX40 agonist ivuxolimab in advanced cancers. TCRdb's table, derived via immunoSEQ multiplex PCR, lists solely in-frame clones and lacks some. The sample contains fewer than 120,000 clones, roughly 90% of which appear only once. Source: CD4+ or CD8+ T cells sorted from blood, taken in a trial of the OX40 agonist ivuxolimab. The origin of the receptors is an adult with an advanced solid tumor such as melanoma, head and neck, liver or kidney cancer. The CDR3 runs from the conserved cysteine through the conserved F or W. The order of the fields is J gene, clone size, V gene, D gene, CDR3 protein, CDR3 DNA. D genes are given only for firm matches. Size is stated for part of the rows, as once, few or many counts, or as a class when the clone is expanded.

TRBJ2-7 | . | TRBV19 | . | CASRDSTYEQYF | TGTGCCAGTAGGGACAGCACCTACGAGCAGTACTTC
TRBJ2-2 | . | TRBV15 | TRBD1 | CATSREPGGVTGELFF | TGTGCCACCAGCAGAGAACCAGGGGGCGTAACCGGGGAGCTGTTTTTT
TRBJ1-1 | . | TRBV7-3 | . | CASSQISGDEAFF | TGTGCCAGCAGCCAGATATCAGGGGACGAAGCTTTCTTT
TRBJ1-2 | . | TRBV2 | TRBD1 | CASSGQGPHGYTF | TGTGCCAGCAGTGGACAGGGTCCCCATGGCTACACCTTC
TRBJ1-1 | . | TRBV6-1 | . | CASSEAGMNTEAFF | TGTGCCAGCAGTGAAGCAGGGATGAACACTGAAGCTTTCTTT
TRBJ2-2 | . | TRBV18 | . | CASSMDRNTGELFF | TGTGCCAGCTCAATGGACAGGAACACCGGGGAGCTGTTTTTT
TRBJ2-1 | . | TRBV5-6 | TRBD1 | CASSFAGGSEQFF | TGTGCCAGCAGCTTCGCAGGGGGAAGTGAGCAGTTCTTC
TRBJ2-5 | once | TRBV7-2 | . | CASSLVGETQYF | TGTGCCAGCAGTCTGGTCGGGGAGACCCAGTACTTC
TRBJ1-4 | . | TRBV30 | TRBD1 | CAWSRNRQGGSTNEKLFF | TGTGCCTGGAGCCGGAATAGGCAGGGGGGTTCAACTAATGAAAAACTGTTTTTT
TRBJ1-2 | . | TRBV6-1 | . | CASSAHRGSWNGYTF | TGTGCCAGCAGTGCGCACCGGGGGAGTTGGAATGGCTACACCTTC
TRBJ2-5 | once | TRBV9 | . | CASSLGVRGETQYF | TGTGCCAGCAGCCTTGGGGTGAGGGGGGAGACCCAGTACTTC
TRBJ2-5 | . | TRBV7-7 | TRBD2 | CASSLAGTSETQYF | TGTGCTAGCAGCTTAGCGGGGACTAGCGAGACCCAGTACTTC
TRBJ2-7 | . | TRBV5-4 | . | CASSQESFDSYEQYF | TGTGCCAGCAGCCAAGAGTCCTTCGACTCCTACGAGCAGTACTTC
TRBJ2-1 | . | TRBV7-7 | . | CASSLGSSRYNEQFF | TGTGCTAGCAGCTTAGGCAGTTCGAGGTACAATGAGCAGTTCTTC
TRBJ2-1 | . | TRBV7-2 | . | CASSLENPYNEQFF | TGTGCCAGCAGCTTAGAGAATCCGTACAATGAGCAGTTCTTC
TRBJ2-1 | once | TRBV28 | . | CASSLLASSYNEQFF | TGTGCCAGCAGTTTATTAGCTAGCTCCTACAATGAGCAGTTCTTC
TRBJ2-5 | . | TRBV30 | TRBD1 | CAWSVWDRVQETQYF | TGTGCCTGGAGTGTTTGGGACAGGGTCCAAGAGACCCAGTACTTC
TRBJ2-7 | . | TRBV6-5 | . | CASSVERGDYEQYF | TGTGCCAGCAGTGTGGAAAGGGGAGACTACGAGCAGTACTTC
TRBJ1-2 | . | TRBV7-9 | . | CASSLDQQGGTIYGYTF | TGTGCCAGCAGCTTAGATCAGCAGGGCGGAACTATCTATGGCTACACCTTC
TRBJ1-5 | once | TRBV19 | TRBD1 | CASSRTLRDRGNQPQHF | TGTGCCAGTAGTCGGACTCTCCGGGACAGGGGCAATCAGCCCCAGCATTTT
TRBJ1-4 | . | TRBV5-5 | . | CASSLGASTTNEKLFF | TGTGCCAGCAGCTTGGGGGCCTCCACAACTAATGAAAAACTGTTTTTT
TRBJ2-1 | . | TRBV27 | TRBD1 | CASSRGTANNEQFF | TGTGCCAGCAGTCGAGGGACAGCTAACAATGAGCAGTTCTTC
TRBJ2-5 | . | TRBV5-1 | TRBD2 | CASSLSRTSGRAVGMETQYF | TGCGCCAGCAGCTTAAGTCGGACTAGCGGGAGGGCTGTAGGGATGGAGACCCAGTACTTC
TRBJ2-7 | . | TRBV6-5 | . | CASSNQVYEQYF | TGTGCCAGCAGTAACCAGGTTTACGAGCAGTACTTC
TRBJ2-7 | . | TRBV7-2 | . | CASSSDSVVYEQYF | TGTGCCAGCAGCTCGGACAGCGTGGTCTACGAGCAGTACTTC
TRBJ2-1 | . | TRBV29-1 | . | CSVVNTLNNEQFF | TGCAGCGTTGTTAACACATTGAACAATGAGCAGTTCTTC
TRBJ2-7 | . | TRBV7-8 | . | CASSLVRLAELSSYEQYF | TGTGCCAGCAGCTTAGTGCGTCTAGCAGAATTGAGCTCCTACGAGCAGTACTTC
TRBJ1-1 | . | TRBV11-1 | . | CASSGLTEAFF | TGTGCCAGCAGCGGATTAACTGAAGCTTTCTTT
TRBJ2-4 | . | TRBV30 | TRBD2 | CACLWGTSGRAKNIQYF | TGTGCCTGCCTCTGGGGGACTAGCGGGAGGGCCAAAAACATTCAGTACTTC
TRBJ2-3 | . | TRBV19 | TRBD1 | CASRLPGQGSTQYF | TGTGCCAGTAGACTACCGGGACAGGGAAGCACGCAGTATTTT
TRBJ2-3 | few | TRBV6-1 | . | CASSEEPGHDPTDTQYF | TGTGCCAGCAGTGAAGAGCCGGGACACGACCCCACAGATACGCAGTATTTT